This T cell receptor beta chain was identified during a study of spatial heterogeneity in lung cancer (dated by TCRdb to between 2018 and 2021). For the study in its entirety: Beta-chain transcripts were consistently detected in greater numbers than alpha-chain transcripts, which likely reflects a higher abundance of beta-chain transcripts. In the raw uncorrected reads, each unique combination of TCR and UMI appeared more than ten times on average. TCR alpha and beta repertoires were quantitatively compared across multiple tumor regions, matched nontumor lung and blood in non-small cell lung cancer. Nonsynonymous mutation counts, determined by whole-exome sequencing of tumor tissue, were related to TCR repertoire features. At surgery, over 200 tumor regions, around 67 matched nontumor lung samples and 50 to 60 PBMC samples were TCR-sequenced for both alpha and beta chains. Paper-wide results and their limitations: Ubiquitous expanded tumor TCRs were detected in blood more often at tumor resection than at routine follow-up. Confirming at a functional level the hypothesis that regional TCRs recognize regional mutations was considered to require additional single-cell paired TCR alpha and beta sequencing.

Turning to this clonotype: Its antigen is currently not known. One base away there is no much larger clone; base qualities are not given.

Library preparation was by 5' RACE. TCRdb records NextSeq 500 as the sequencer. The TCR library protocol attached a unique molecular identifier to each TCR cDNA molecule to allow correction of PCR and sequencing errors. In the paper's pipeline: TCR identification, UMI-based error correction and CDR3 extraction were all carried out with Decombinator tools. TCRs above a frequency of 2 per 1,000, corresponding to the top 1% of the tumor frequency distribution, were defined as expanded. Each repertoire was subsampled 100 times to 5,000 TCRs, after which Renyi diversity was computed with the R vegan package. To build CDR3 similarity networks, amino acid triplet string-kernel similarity was used, and CDR3s were connected when their pairwise similarity was above 0.82. Clones were called with MiXCR by TCRdb after fastp trimmed the public reads at Q25, and only in-frame beta chains were retained. Every entry covers one CDR3 protein and lists the most common genes and DNA from its rows. The V and J calls here are based on TCRdb, not the publication. Counted in this sample were about 92,000 distinct CDR3 sequences; about an eighth of them appeared once. More than 40% of the sample goes to the ten largest clones.

The time point tag for this specimen amounts to: sample taken at primary tumor resection. Donors were some 70 patients with early-stage, untreated non-small cell lung cancer from the lung TRACERx cohort. Whole RNA extracted from tumor and nontumor lung tissue, or from cryopreserved PBMC samples, was used for TCR sequencing without cell sorting. Only patients with enough RNA available from two or more tumor regions were chosen for TCR sequencing. The V and J ends are trimmed by 6 bases and 0 bases, leaving 12 bases between them. The germline V gene gives CDR1 as MDHEN and CDR2 as SYDVKM. The CDR3 sequence holds 15 residues, the cysteine and phenylalanine included. Just CDR3 DNA is preserved here, 45 bases in frame from base 1.

The sequence joins TRBV28 to TRBJ1-3; a confident D gene designation cannot be given. The source is a male donor with early-stage non-small cell lung cancer. The sequences come from PBMCs, collected at surgery. The CDR3 region reads CASSTRWGSGNTIYF. In nucleotides, the sequence is TGTGCCAGCAGCACCCGGTGGGGCTCTGGAAACACCATATATTTT. Where the CDR3 stops, the reference TRBV28 and TRBJ1-3 genes take over; the full variable domain is DVKVTQSSRYLVKRTGEKVFLECVQDMDHENMFWYRQDPGLGLRLIYFSYDVKMKEKGDIPEGYSVSREKKERFSLILESASTNQTSMYLCASSTRWGSGNTIYFGEGSWLTVV.